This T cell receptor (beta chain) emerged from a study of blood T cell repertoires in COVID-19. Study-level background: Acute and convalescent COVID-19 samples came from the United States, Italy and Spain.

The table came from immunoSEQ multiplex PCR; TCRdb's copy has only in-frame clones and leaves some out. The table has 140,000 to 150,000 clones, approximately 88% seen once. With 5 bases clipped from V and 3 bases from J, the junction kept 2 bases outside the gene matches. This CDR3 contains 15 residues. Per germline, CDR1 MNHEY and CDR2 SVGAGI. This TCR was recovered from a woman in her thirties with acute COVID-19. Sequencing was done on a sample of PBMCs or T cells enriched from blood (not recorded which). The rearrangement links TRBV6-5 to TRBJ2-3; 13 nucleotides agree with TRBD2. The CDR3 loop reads CASSPTSGRTDTQYF. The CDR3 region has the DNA TGTGCCAGCAGTCCGACTAGCGGGAGGACAGATACGCAGTATTTT.